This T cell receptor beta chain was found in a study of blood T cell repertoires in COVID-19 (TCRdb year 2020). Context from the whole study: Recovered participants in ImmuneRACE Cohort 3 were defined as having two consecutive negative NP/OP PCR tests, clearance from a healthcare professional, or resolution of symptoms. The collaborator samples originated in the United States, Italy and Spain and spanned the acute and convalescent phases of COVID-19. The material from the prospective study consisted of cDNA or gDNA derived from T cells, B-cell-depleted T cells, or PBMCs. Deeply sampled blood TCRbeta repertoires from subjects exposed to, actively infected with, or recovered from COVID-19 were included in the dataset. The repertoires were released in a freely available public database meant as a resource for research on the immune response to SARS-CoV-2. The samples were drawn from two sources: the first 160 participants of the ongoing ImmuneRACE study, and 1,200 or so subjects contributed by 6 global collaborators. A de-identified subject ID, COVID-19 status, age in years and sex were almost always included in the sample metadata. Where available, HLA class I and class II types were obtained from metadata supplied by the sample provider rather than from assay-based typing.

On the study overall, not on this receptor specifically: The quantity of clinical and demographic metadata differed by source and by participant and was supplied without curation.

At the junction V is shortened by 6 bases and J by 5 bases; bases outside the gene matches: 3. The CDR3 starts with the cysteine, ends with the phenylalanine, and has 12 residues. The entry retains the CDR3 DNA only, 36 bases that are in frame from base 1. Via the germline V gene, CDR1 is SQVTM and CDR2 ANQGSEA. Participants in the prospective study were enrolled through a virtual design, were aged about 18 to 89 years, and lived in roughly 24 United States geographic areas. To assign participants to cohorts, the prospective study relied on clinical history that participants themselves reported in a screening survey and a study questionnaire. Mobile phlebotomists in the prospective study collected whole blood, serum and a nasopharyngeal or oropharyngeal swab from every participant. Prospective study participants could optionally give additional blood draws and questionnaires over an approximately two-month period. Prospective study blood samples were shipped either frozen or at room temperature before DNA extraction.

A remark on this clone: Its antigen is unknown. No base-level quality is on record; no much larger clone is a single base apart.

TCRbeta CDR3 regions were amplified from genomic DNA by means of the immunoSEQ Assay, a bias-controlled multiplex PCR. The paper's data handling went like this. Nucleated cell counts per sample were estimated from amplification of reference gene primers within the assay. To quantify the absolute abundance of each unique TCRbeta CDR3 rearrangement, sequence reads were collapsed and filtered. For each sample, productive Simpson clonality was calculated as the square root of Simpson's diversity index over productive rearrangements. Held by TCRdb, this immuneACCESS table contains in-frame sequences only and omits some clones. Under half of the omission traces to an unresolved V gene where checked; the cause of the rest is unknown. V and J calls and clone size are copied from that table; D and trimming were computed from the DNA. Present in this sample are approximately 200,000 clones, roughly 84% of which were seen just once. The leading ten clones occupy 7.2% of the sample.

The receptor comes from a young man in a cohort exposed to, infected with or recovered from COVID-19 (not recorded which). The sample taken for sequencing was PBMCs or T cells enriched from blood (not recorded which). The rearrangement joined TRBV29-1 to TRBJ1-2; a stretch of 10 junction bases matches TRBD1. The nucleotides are TGCAGCGTGCTGGGACAGGGGTATGGCTACACCTTC. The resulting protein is CSVLGQGYGYTF.